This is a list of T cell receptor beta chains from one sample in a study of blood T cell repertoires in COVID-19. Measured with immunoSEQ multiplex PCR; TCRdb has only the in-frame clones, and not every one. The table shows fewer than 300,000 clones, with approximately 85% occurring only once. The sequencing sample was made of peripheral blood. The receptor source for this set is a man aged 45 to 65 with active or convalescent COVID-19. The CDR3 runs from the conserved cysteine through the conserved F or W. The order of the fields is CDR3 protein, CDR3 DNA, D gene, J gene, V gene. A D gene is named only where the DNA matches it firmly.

CDR3 protein: CASSDRDSGTDTQYF; CDR3 DNA: TGTGCCAGCAGTGATCGGGACAGTGGCACAGATACGCAGTATTTT; D gene: TRBD1; J gene: TRBJ2-3; V gene: TRBV27
CDR3 protein: CASSKARQSGNTIYF; CDR3 DNA: TGTGCCAGCAGCAAAGCTCGACAGTCTGGAAACACCATATATTTT; D gene: -; J gene: TRBJ1-3; V gene: TRBV21-1
CDR3 protein: CSVPLTSGWDEQFF; CDR3 DNA: TGCAGCGTCCCTCTGACTAGCGGGTGGGATGAGCAGTTCTTC; D gene: TRBD2; J gene: TRBJ2-1; V gene: TRBV29-1
CDR3 protein: CASSEEWRGSGTDTQYF; CDR3 DNA: TGTGCCAGCAGTGAAGAGTGGCGGGGTAGTGGCACAGATACGCAGTATTTT; D gene: -; J gene: TRBJ2-3; V gene: TRBV6-1
CDR3 protein: CASSAGSTTNEKLFF; CDR3 DNA: TGTGCCAGCAGTGCCGGGAGCACAACTAATGAAAAACTGTTTTTT; D gene: -; J gene: TRBJ1-4; V gene: TRBV28
CDR3 protein: CASSSHSGGPGVEQFF; CDR3 DNA: TGTGCCAGCAGTTCCCATAGCGGGGGACCAGGGGTTGAGCAGTTCTTC; D gene: TRBD2; J gene: TRBJ2-1; V gene: TRBV6-2/TRBV6-3
CDR3 protein: CAWSDGVETQYF; CDR3 DNA: TGTGCCTGGAGCGACGGGGTTGAGACCCAGTACTTC; D gene: -; J gene: TRBJ2-5; V gene: TRBV30
CDR3 protein: CASSPEGGASTDTQYF; CDR3 DNA: TGCGCCAGCAGCCCGGAGGGGGGGGCTAGCACAGATACGCAGTATTTT; D gene: -; J gene: TRBJ2-3; V gene: TRBV5-1
CDR3 protein: CASSPVQGGTGELFF; CDR3 DNA: TGCGCCAGCAGCCCGGTGCAGGGTGGTACCGGGGAGCTGTTTTTT; D gene: -; J gene: TRBJ2-2; V gene: TRBV5-1
CDR3 protein: CAWSRQGNEQFF; CDR3 DNA: TGTGCCTGGAGCAGACAGGGCAATGAGCAGTTCTTC; D gene: TRBD1; J gene: TRBJ2-1; V gene: TRBV30
CDR3 protein: CASSISGSSGELFF; CDR3 DNA: TGTGCCAGCAGCATTAGCGGGAGCTCCGGGGAGCTGTTTTTT; D gene: TRBD2; J gene: TRBJ2-2; V gene: TRBV2
CDR3 protein: CASSFQGSEPQHF; CDR3 DNA: TGTGCCAGCAGTTTTCAGGGTTCGGAGCCCCAGCATTTT; D gene: -; J gene: TRBJ1-5; V gene: TRBV5-6
CDR3 protein: CASSAGLASYEQYF; CDR3 DNA: TGTGCCAGCAGCGCGGGACTAGCGTCCTACGAGCAGTACTTC; D gene: TRBD2; J gene: TRBJ2-7; V gene: TRBV9
CDR3 protein: CASSTGGRGTGELFF; CDR3 DNA: TGTGCCAGCAGTACGGGAGGGAGGGGCACCGGGGAGCTGTTTTTT; D gene: TRBD2; J gene: TRBJ2-2; V gene: TRBV27